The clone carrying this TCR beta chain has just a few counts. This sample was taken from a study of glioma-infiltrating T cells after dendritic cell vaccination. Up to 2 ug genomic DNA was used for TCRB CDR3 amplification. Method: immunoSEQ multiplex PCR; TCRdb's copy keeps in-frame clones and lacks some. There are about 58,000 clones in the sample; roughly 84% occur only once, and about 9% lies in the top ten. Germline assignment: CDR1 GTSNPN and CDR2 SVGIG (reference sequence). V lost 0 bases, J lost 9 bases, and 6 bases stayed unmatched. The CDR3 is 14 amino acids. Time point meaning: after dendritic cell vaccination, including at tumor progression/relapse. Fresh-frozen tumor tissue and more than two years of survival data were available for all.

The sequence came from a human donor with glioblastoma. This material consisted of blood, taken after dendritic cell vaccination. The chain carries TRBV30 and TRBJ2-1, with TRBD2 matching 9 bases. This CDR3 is CAWSVKRGVFEQFF. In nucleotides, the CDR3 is TGTGCCTGGAGTGTAAAGCGGGGGGTTTTTGAGCAGTTCTTC.